The entry that follows covers one T cell receptor (beta chain) sequence. Its antigen remains undetermined. Nothing much larger sits one base from this clone, and base qualities are not available. Trimming leaves V shorter by 2 bases and J shorter by 3 bases, with the junction holding 5 bases beyond the gene matches. The CDR3 measures 15 amino acids from cysteine to phenylalanine. The entry retains the CDR3 DNA only, 45 bases that are in frame from base 1. CDR1 and CDR2 were assigned from the germline V gene as ENHRY and SYGVKD. The sample is drawn from a study of metastatic and nonmetastatic thyroid tumors (dated by TCRdb to between 2020 and 2021). Context from the whole study: For patients with malignant and with benign thyroid disease, the researchers compared repertoires between peripheral blood samples and tumor or nodule tissue samples.

No treatment had been received by any patient before thyroid surgery. Using T-cell receptor beta sequencing, the study looked back at clinical samples from patients collected from the early 2010s to the late 2010s. Library prep was done by PCR. The reads were generated on an Illumina HiSeq 4000. High-throughput sequencing was used to profile the TCR beta-chain CDR3 region of every patient. From the authors' description of their analysis: The researchers built a classifier to tell apart papillary thyroid cancer patients with distant metastasis, based on CDR3 differences among clinicopathological groups. The Shannon index was used to assess repertoire diversity, and the Morisita-Horn index was used to assess tumor-blood repertoire similarity. Through fastp at Q25 and MiXCR, TCRdb rebuilt clones from the public reads, retaining in-frame beta chains. These V and J calls are TCRdb output, not the study's own analysis. The sample contains over 30,000 clones, about 19% of them found a single time. Jointly, the top ten make up roughly 15% of the sample.

What the work shows at the level of the full study, not this receptor alone: TCR beta diversity was reported as significantly higher in malignant tumors than in benign nodules, in both blood and tumor samples.

Sequenced sample: tumor tissue. The V gene is TRBV10-3 and the J gene is TRBJ2-7, with TRBD1 identical over 9 junction bases. The sequence was collected from a female donor with papillary thyroid cancer or a benign thyroid nodule (not recorded which). Some clones in this sample may be carry-over from other donors' samples. The CDR3 is CAISERDRELYEQYF. The DNA is as follows: TGTGCCATCAGTGAGAGGGACAGGGAACTCTACGAGCAGTACTTC.